A single TCR beta chain is shown here with its context. The CDR3 has 16 amino acids. The germline V and J ends were trimmed by 4 bases and 0 bases, with 15 bases remaining between them. Per the germline V gene, CDR1 is SGHRS and CDR2 is YFSETQ. These data come from a study of cytomegalovirus exposure and HLA in healthy donors. This PCR relied on a set of 60 Vbeta primers and 13 Jbeta primers. Using immunoSEQ multiplex PCR, the repertoire was profiled, and TCRdb retains in-frame clones only, with some absent. The repertoire table contains 200,000 to 250,000 clones. The specimen sequenced was PBMCs. This sequence originates from a woman between 25 and 40 years old in good health and CMV-seropositive. This chain links TRBV5-1 with TRBJ2-3, with unresolved D. The CDR3 sequence is CASSPQTGTSTDTQYF. CDR3 in DNA: TGCGCCAGCAGCCCCCAGACTGGAACTAGCACAGATACGCAGTATTTT.